A single sample gave rise to the 9 T cell receptor beta chains below, sequenced in a study of CD4+ T cells in melanoma. Libraries were prepared by immunoSEQ multiplex PCR; TCRdb keeps only in-frame clonotypes and omits some of them. The sample carries about 50,000 clones, nearly 90% recorded once. The material sequenced was peripheral blood. All receptors derive from a human donor with melanoma.

The chain has TRBV27 and TRBJ2-5, with D possibly matching TRBD1 (6 bases). The J call is uncertain, as TRBJ2-7 better fits the DNA end. Germline V gene lookup returns CDR1 MNHEY and CDR2 SMNVEV (reference sequence). The CDR3 is 14 residues long. The CDR3 here is CASSRGQRHYEQYF. CDR3 DNA: TGTGCCAGCAGTCGCGGACAGAGGCACTACGAGCAGTACTTC.

This chain uses TRBV19 with TRBJ2-7; 7 bases align to TRBD2. J lost 0 bases, V lost 3 bases, and 5 bases had no gene match. CDR3 length: 15 residues. Germline loops: CDR1 LNHDA, CDR2 SQIVND (reference sequence). The CDR3 loop reads CASSIALADSYEQYF. CDR3 nucleotide sequence: TGTGCCAGTAGTATCGCTCTAGCGGACTCCTACGAGCAGTACTTC. The variable domain in full, with the rest retrieved from reference TRBV19 and TRBJ2-7, is DGGITQSPKYLFRKEGQNVTLSCEQNLNHDAMYWYRQDPGQGLRLIYYSQIVNDFQKGDIAEGYSVSREKKESFPLTVTSAQKNPTAFYLCASSIALADSYEQYFGPGTRLTVT.

J is TRBJ2-7 and V is TRBV7-8; no definite D call. The ends were cut back, 4 bases at V and 3 bases at J, with 10 bases in the middle. This CDR3 has 13 amino acids. CDR1 is SGHVS and CDR2 is FQNEAQ in the germline V gene. CDR3 coding DNA: TGTGCCAGCAGCTCCCCGGGTTTCTACGAGCAGTACTTC. Protein: CASSSPGFYEQYF.

The rearrangement links TRBV7-2 to TRBJ2-5; 9 bases align to TRBD1. The end of the DNA fits TRBJ2-7 better, so the J call may be wrong. Germline V gene lookup returns CDR1 SGHTA and CDR2 FQGNSA. The CDR3 totals 15 residues. Written as DNA, the CDR3 is TGTGCCAGCAGCTTCGACAGGGGGAACCCCTACGAGCAGTACTTC. It yields the protein CASSFDRGNPYEQYF.

This clone was seen only once. The genes are TRBV27 and TRBJ1-4; D not certain. CDR3 length equals 14 residues. Germline CDR1 and CDR2: MNHEY and SMNVEV (reference sequence). Trimming took 6 bases from V and 2 from J, leaving 10 bases between them. CDR3 amino acids: CASRLAGTNEKLFF. The CDR3 nucleotides read TGTGCCAGCAGGTTGGCGGGGACTAATGAAAAACTGTTTTTT. Full variable domain (outside the CDR3, taken from reference TRBV27 and TRBJ1-4): EAQVTQNPRYLITVTGKKLTVTCSQNMNHEYMSWYRQDPGLGLRQIYYSMNVEVTDKGDVPEGYKVSRKEKRNFPLILESPSPNQTSLYFCASRLAGTNEKLFFGSGTQLSVL.

The CDR3 is CASSPPSGMNTEAFF. CDR3 nucleotides: TGTGCCAGCAGTCCCCCGAGTGGGATGAACACTGAAGCTTTCTTT. V and J are TRBV28 and TRBJ1-1; unclear D gene. The CDR3 covers 15 residues. Germline CDR1 and CDR2: MDHEN and SYDVKM. V dropped 5 bases and J dropped 0 bases, with 13 bases sitting between them.

The rearrangement joins TRBV7-3 to TRBJ2-2, with D uncertain. The CDR3 consists of 15 residues. Germline V gives CDR1 SGHTA, CDR2 FQGTGA. Between the trimmed V and J ends, which lost 2 bases and 1 base, there was a span of 8 bases. The CDR3 DNA reads as TGTGCCAGCAGCTTAGGTGGGGTGAACACCGGGGAGCTGTTTTTT. It encodes CASSLGGVNTGELFF.

The chain recombines TRBV5-1 with TRBJ2-5; the D gene is possibly TRBD2 (5 bases). The CDR3 is 14 amino acids. Looked up from germline, CDR1 is SGHRS and CDR2 is YFSETQ. V lost 3 bases and J 6 bases, leaving 15 bases between the germline ends. The CDR3 DNA reads as TGCGCCAGCAGCTCGGGAACCCAACGTCAGACCCAGTACTTC. Its protein product is CASSSGTQRQTQYF. The entire variable domain, with the rest obtained from reference TRBV5-1 and TRBJ2-5, is as follows: KAGVTQTPRYLIKTRGQQVTLSCSPISGHRSVSWYQQTPGQGLQFLFEYFSETQRNKGNFPGRFSGRQFSNSRSEMNVSTLELGDSALYLCASSSGTQRQTQYFGPGTRLLVL.

This clone showed up just a few times. The genes are TRBV6-1 and TRBJ2-7; D may be TRBD1 or TRBD2 (6 bases each). The CDR3 is 15 residues long. Germline CDR1 is MNHNS and CDR2 is SASEGT. V lost 3 bases and J 4 bases, leaving 16 bases between the germline ends. CDR3 in amino acids: CASSDQSTGRYEQYF. CDR3 DNA: TGTGCCAGCAGTGATCAAAGTACAGGGAGGTACGAGCAGTACTTC.